A single TCR beta chain is shown here with its context. What it binds is unknown. The time point denotes: recipient sample about 28 days before transplant, after cytoreduction. Germline CDR1 SGHNT, CDR2 YENEEA. This CDR3 is 15 amino acids long. Trimming cost V 6 bases and J 0 bases, with 12 bases left between them. Sequencing was performed with immunoSEQ multiplex PCR; in TCRdb, only in-frame clones are kept and a portion is missing. The sample includes around 19,000 clones, approximately 80% of them seen just once. The sample belongs to a study of T cell clonotyping in hematopoietic cell transplantation. Findings of the study overall: Few recipient clonotypes overlapped donors; over 97% were de novo at given depth. Higher Inverse Simpson Index values in graft donor and pretransplant recipient predicted broader posttransplant TCR diversity.

Sequenced here: peripheral blood mononuclear cells, sampled before stem cell transplant. V gene TRBV11-3 combines with J gene TRBJ2-1; D is possibly TRBD1 (5 bases). The receptor was derived from a man aged 55 to 70 with acute myeloid leukemia. Some clones in this sample may be carry-over from other donors' samples. The CDR3 nucleotides read TGTGCCAGCAGTCAGGACACGAGCTCCTACAATGAGCAGTTCTTC. Residues: CASSQDTSSYNEQFF.